A single sample gave rise to the 24 T cell receptor beta chains below, sequenced in a study of blood T cell repertoires in COVID-19. Profiled with immunoSEQ multiplex PCR; TCRdb holds only in-frame clones, not every one. The table shows about 170,000 clones, with about 80% occurring only once. The source material was peripheral blood. Receptors originate from a man aged 65 to 85 with active or convalescent COVID-19.

This clone turned up a few times. This rearrangement joins TRBV30 to TRBJ1-1, with D maybe TRBD1 (5 bases). Germline CDR1 GTSNPN, CDR2 SVGIG (reference sequence). The V end lost 7 bases, the J end lost 6 bases, and 18 bases lay between the germline ends. The CDR3 has 13 residues. This CDR3 is CAYDPPGRPEAFF. CDR3 DNA: TGTGCCTACGATCCTCCAGGGAGGCCTGAAGCTTTCTTT. Full variable domain (outside the CDR3, taken from reference TRBV30 and TRBJ1-1): SQTIHQWPATLVQPVGSPLSLECTVEGTSNPNLYWYRQAAGRGLQLLFYSVGIGQISSEVPQNLSASRPQDRQFILSSKKLLLSDSGFYLCAYDPPGRPEAFFGQGTRLTVV.

CDR3 nucleotides: TGTGCCAGCAGCTTAGTCGGACAGCTAAATGAAAAACTGTTTTTT. Protein sequence: CASSLVGQLNEKLFF. J is TRBJ1-4 and V is TRBV7-2, with D possibly TRBD1 on 6 matching bases. Germline V gene data show CDR1 as SGHTA and CDR2 as FQGNSA. The length of the CDR3 is 15 residues. Trimming removed 1 base from V and 5 bases from J, with 11 bases in between.

Concerning this clone itself: The same CDR3 is also encoded by other DNA sequences in this sample. V usage is TRBV6-4 and J usage is TRBJ2-3; perhaps TRBD1 as D (5 bases). The V end lost 2 bases, the J end lost 1 base, and 7 bases lay between the germline ends. This CDR3 has 14 residues. In germline, CDR1 is MRHNA, CDR2 SNTAGT. The CDR3 DNA is TGTGCCAGCAGTGACCAAGGGGGCACAGATACGCAGTATTTT. Protein sequence: CASSDQGGTDTQYF.

This chain uses TRBV28 with TRBJ2-1, with 12 positions matching TRBD2. Germline V lookup: CDR1 MDHEN, CDR2 SYDVKM. After removal of 5 bases from V and 8 bases from J, the junction contained 16 bases not matched to a gene. The CDR3 loop spans 18 amino acids. CDR3 sequence: CASSPRTSGDQFRDEQFF. The CDR3 nucleotides read TGTGCCAGCAGTCCCCGGACTAGCGGGGACCAATTTCGGGATGAGCAGTTCTTC.

The rearrangement links TRBV3-1 (or the pseudogene TRBV3-2) to TRBJ2-7; TRBD1 agrees at 7 bases. The V gene's germline CDR1 is LGHDT and CDR2 YNNKEL (reference sequence). The CDR3 consists of 15 residues. V trimming: 4 bases; J trimming: 7 bases; junction bases outside the gene matches: 13. The CDR3 coding sequence is TGTGCCAGCAGCCTCGGGACAGAGACGTCTGTGGAGCAGTACTTC. Amino acids: CASSLGTETSVEQYF.

This clone is a singleton in its sample. This chain uses TRBV11-3 with TRBJ2-5; possible D gene TRBD2, 5 bases. The germline CDR1 and CDR2 sequences are SGHNT and YENEEA. The germline V and J ends were trimmed by 4 bases and 5 bases, with 5 bases remaining between them. The CDR3 has 11 amino acids. CDR3 sequence: CASSSGETQYF. In DNA, the CDR3 is TGTGCCAGCAGCTCGGGGGAGACCCAGTACTTC.

The chain joins TRBV7-2 to TRBJ2-3, with 12 bases lining up with TRBD2. With 6 bases clipped from V and 0 bases from J, the junction kept 13 bases outside the gene matches. The CDR3 length is 19 residues. Germline V gene data show CDR1 as SGHTA and CDR2 as FQGNSA. For the CDR3, the DNA is TGTGCCAGCAGAGACTATCTAGCGGGGGGGCCCATTAGCACAGATACGCAGTATTTT. It codes for CASRDYLAGGPISTDTQYF.

The chain carries TRBV7-9 and TRBJ2-7, with 8 bases lining up with TRBD1. The J segment lost 4 bases and the V segment lost 5 bases, leaving 10 bases of the junction unmatched. Germline V CDR1 and CDR2: SEHNR, FQNEAQ (reference sequence). This CDR3 comprises 15 residues. The CDR3 coding sequence is TGTGCCAGCAGCCCTTCTCGGACAGGGAAATACGAGCAGTACTTC. It specifies CASSPSRTGKYEQYF.

Worth noting for this clone: Distinct nucleotide sequences in the sample also encode this CDR3. J is TRBJ2-7 and V is TRBV18; 10 bases line up with TRBD2. V dropped 2 bases and J dropped 2; count of bases not matched to a gene: 3. This CDR3 has 15 residues. CDR1 is KGHSH, CDR2 LQKENI, per germline. CDR3 residues: CASSPGLAGAYEQYF. The CDR3 DNA reads as TGTGCCAGCTCACCAGGGCTAGCGGGGGCCTACGAGCAGTACTTC.

This rearrangement joins TRBV30 to TRBJ1-3; TRBD1 might be the D (5 bases). There are 15 residues in the CDR3. The germline V gene has CDR1 GTSNPN and CDR2 SVGIG (reference sequence). Trimming left V 0 bases short and J 2 bases short, with 11 bases between. CDR3 bases: TGTGCCTGGAGTGTACGGGGGGTAACTGGAAACACCATATATTTT. Residues: CAWSVRGVTGNTIYF.

The chain combines TRBV5-1 with TRBJ2-5; D possibly corresponds to TRBD2 (7 bases). Germline lookup yields CDR1 SGHRS and CDR2 YFSETQ. Between the trimmed V and J ends, which lost 4 bases and 2 bases, there was a span of 15 bases. This CDR3 spans 15 amino acids. Here the CDR3 reads CASSTVGRGQETQYF. The CDR3 bases are TGCGCCAGCAGCACGGTGGGGAGGGGGCAAGAGACCCAGTACTTC.

V usage is TRBV13 and J usage is TRBJ2-1; maybe TRBD1 (5 bases). CDR1 and CDR2 from the germline V gene are PRHDT and FYEKMQ (reference sequence). V shed 6 bases and J shed 10 bases, with 16 bases lying between them. This CDR3 has 13 residues. CDR3 sequence: CASSRDRRTEQFF. The CDR3 DNA follows: TGTGCCAGCAGTCGCGACAGACGGACAGAGCAGTTCTTC.

The rearrangement uses TRBV5-4 and TRBJ1-1; 7 bases map to TRBD1. CDR3 length equals 12 residues. Trimming cost V 4 bases and J 11 bases; bases outside gene matches: 8. The germline CDR1 and CDR2 sequences are SGHNT and YYREEE (reference sequence). CDR3 loop: CASSRDSVRAFF. CDR3 coding DNA: TGTGCCAGCAGCCGGGACAGTGTGCGGGCTTTCTTT.

The J gene is TRBJ2-1, the V gene TRBV6-1, with TRBD2 as a possible D gene (7 bases). The ends were cut back, 3 bases at V and 12 bases at J, with 12 bases in the middle. Germline V gives CDR1 MNHNS, CDR2 SASEGT. The CDR3 runs to 12 residues. CDR3 loop: CASSERGGAQFF. CDR3 sequence (DNA): TGTGCCAGCAGTGAGAGGGGGGGCGCGCAGTTCTTC.

The V gene is TRBV29-1, the J gene TRBJ2-5; 8 bases match TRBD2. This CDR3 region has 14 residues. V lost 6 bases and J lost 2; bases outside the gene matches: 8. Germline V CDR1 and CDR2: SQVTM, ANQGSEA. For the CDR3, the DNA is TGCAGCGTCGCCCGGGGGGGGGTACAAGAGACCCAGTACTTC. Its translation: CSVARGGVQETQYF.

The table lists this clone with a few counts. This chain connects TRBV18 to TRBJ1-2; D perhaps matches TRBD1 (5 bases). From germline, CDR1 is KGHSH and CDR2 LQKENI. There are 15 residues in the CDR3. Trimming cost V 3 bases and J 0 bases, with 11 bases left between them. DNA for the CDR3: TGTGCCAGCTCACCGACGGACACAGCTAACTATGGCTACACCTTC. Amino acids: CASSPTDTANYGYTF.

The chain carries TRBV2 and TRBJ2-1; D is unclear. The V end was cut by 4 bases, the J end by 5 bases, with 6 bases between. The germline V gene encodes CDR1 SNHLY and CDR2 FYNNEI. The CDR3 has 12 residues. The CDR3 loop is CASSARDNEQFF. CDR3 in DNA: TGTGCCAGCAGTGCCCGGGACAATGAGCAGTTCTTC.

The V gene is TRBV2, the J gene TRBJ2-5, with 7 bases fitting TRBD2. Germline CDR1 reads SNHLY; CDR2 reads FYNNEI. Trimming at V came to 4 bases and at J to 5 bases, leaving 7 bases not matched to a gene. This CDR3 contains 14 residues. The CDR3 nucleotides are TGTGCCAGCAGTGCCCTAGCGGTTGTGGAGACCCAGTACTTC. This gives the protein CASSALAVVETQYF.

The gene calls are TRBV10-3 and TRBJ1-1; D remains ambiguous. CDR1 and CDR2 from the germline V gene are ENHRY and SYGVKD. Deletions cut 2 bases from V and 1 base from J, with 8 bases between. This CDR3 has 14 amino acids. The CDR3 reads CAISEGIQNTEAFF. The CDR3 region has the DNA TGTGCCATCAGTGAGGGCATCCAGAACACTGAAGCTTTCTTT.

V usage is TRBV20-1 and J usage is TRBJ1-1; no definite D call. The CDR3 loop spans 11 amino acids. CDR1 is DFQATT and CDR2 is SNEGSKA in the germline V gene (reference sequence). Trimming took 1 base from V and 8 from J, leaving 8 bases between them. The CDR3 region is CSARGAGEAFF. CDR3 nucleotide sequence: TGCAGTGCTAGAGGTGCGGGGGAAGCTTTCTTT.

The sample holds one count of this clone. The V gene is TRBV5-6, the J gene TRBJ2-6, with a weak D call TRBD2 (5 bases). Deletions cut 1 base from V and 4 bases from J, with 9 bases between. Germline CDR1 and CDR2: SGHDT and YYEEEE. This CDR3 contains 15 residues. The CDR3 DNA reads as TGTGCCAGCAGCTTGAGAGGGTCCGGGGCCAACGTCCTGACTTTC. Translated: CASSLRGSGANVLTF.

This clone was seen only once. This chain connects TRBV7-6 to TRBJ2-7; 12 positions match TRBD2. The CDR3 extends over 15 amino acids. Germline CDR1 SGHVS, CDR2 FNYEAQ. V lost 4 bases, J lost 6 bases, and 7 bases stayed unmatched. The CDR3 spells CASSSRLAGVSEQYF. CDR3 in DNA: TGTGCCAGCAGCTCACGACTAGCGGGAGTTAGCGAGCAGTACTTC.

The chain couples TRBV7-3 to TRBJ2-1, with TRBD2 matching 10 bases. This CDR3 spans 17 amino acids. Looked up from germline, CDR1 is SGHTA and CDR2 is FQGTGA. After removal of 5 bases from V and 6 bases from J, the junction contained 13 bases not matched to a gene. The CDR3 sequence is CASSKTGLAGALNEQFF. CDR3 nucleotides: TGTGCCAGCAGCAAAACAGGCCTAGCGGGAGCCCTCAATGAGCAGTTCTTC.

The chain joins TRBV6-2 or TRBV6-3 to TRBJ2-3; 9 bases map to TRBD2. The germline V gene has CDR1 MNHEY and CDR2 SVGEGT. V was pared by 0 bases and J by 5 bases, with 3 bases of the junction left unmatched. The CDR3 covers 15 residues. This chain's CDR3 is CASSYSTSGVDTQYF. Here the CDR3 DNA reads TGTGCCAGCAGTTACTCGACTAGCGGAGTAGATACGCAGTATTTT.